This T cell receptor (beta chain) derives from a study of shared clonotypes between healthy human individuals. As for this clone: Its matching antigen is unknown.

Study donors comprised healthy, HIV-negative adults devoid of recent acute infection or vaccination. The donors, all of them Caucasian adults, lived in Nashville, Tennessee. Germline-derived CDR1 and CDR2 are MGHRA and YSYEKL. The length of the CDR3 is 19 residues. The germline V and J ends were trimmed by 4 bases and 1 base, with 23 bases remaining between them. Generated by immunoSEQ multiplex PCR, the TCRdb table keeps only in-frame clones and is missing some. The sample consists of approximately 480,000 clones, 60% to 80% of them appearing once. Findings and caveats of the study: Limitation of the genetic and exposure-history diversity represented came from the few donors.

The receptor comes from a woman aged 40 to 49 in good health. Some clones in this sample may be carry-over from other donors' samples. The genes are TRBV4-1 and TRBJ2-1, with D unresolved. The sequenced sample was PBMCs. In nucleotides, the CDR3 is TGCGCCAGCAGCCTCCAAAAGGTCGGGCAGCTGTATTCCTACAATGAGCAGTTCTTC. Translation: CASSLQKVGQLYSYNEQFF.